This T cell receptor beta chain stems from a study of OX40 agonist ivuxolimab in advanced cancers. This table comes from immunoSEQ multiplex PCR, and its TCRdb copy is limited to in-frame clones, with some not included. The sample gives about 26,000 clones, roughly 79% of which show up once; under 30% is in the top ten. CDR1 and CDR2 from the germline V gene are SGHNT and YYREEE (reference sequence). This CDR3 is built from 15 residues. V lost 4 bases, J lost 3 bases, and 9 bases stayed unmatched. The sequencing here drew on CD4+ or CD8+ T cells sorted from blood, taken in a trial of the OX40 agonist ivuxolimab. V usage is TRBV5-4 and J usage is TRBJ2-5; 7 positions match TRBD1. This clonotype was sampled from an adult with an advanced solid tumor such as melanoma, head and neck, liver or kidney cancer. The CDR3: CASSRSGQTEETQYF. CDR3 DNA: TGTGCCAGCAGCAGATCGGGACAGACAGAAGAGACCCAGTACTTC.